These T cell receptor beta chains were read from a single sample in a study of blood T cell repertoires in COVID-19. Sequencing used immunoSEQ multiplex PCR; TCRdb keeps in-frame clones, though not all of them. Altogether about 300,000 clones are present, roughly nine tenths being singletons, with the ten largest covering 2.9%. Sequencing was carried out using PBMCs or T cells enriched from blood (not recorded which). These receptors were taken from a woman in her 50s who had been exposed to COVID-19. The CDR3 runs from the conserved cysteine through the conserved F or W. The order of the fields is V gene, clone size, CDR3 length, J gene, D gene, CDR3 DNA, CDR3 protein. The D gene is left open where the match is weak. Size tells how often a clone was seen (once, few, many) or the class of an expanded clone, and some rows leave it out.

V gene: TRBV28; clone size: .; CDR3 length: 14; J gene: TRBJ2-7; D gene: TRBD1; CDR3 DNA: TGTGCCAGCAGGGACCCGGGACAGACTTACGAGCAGTACTTC; CDR3 protein: CASRDPGQTYEQYF
V gene: TRBV19; clone size: .; CDR3 length: 14; J gene: TRBJ1-4; D gene: .; CDR3 DNA: TGTGCCAGTACTCAAGACAGCGCGAATGAAAAACTGTTTTTT; CDR3 protein: CASTQDSANEKLFF
V gene: TRBV5-4; clone size: .; CDR3 length: 17; J gene: TRBJ1-2; D gene: TRBD1; CDR3 DNA: TGTGCCAGCAGCAAACCGCCCGCCCGGGACAGAGCCTATGGCTACACCTTC; CDR3 protein: CASSKPPARDRAYGYTF
V gene: TRBV4-1; clone size: .; CDR3 length: 17; J gene: TRBJ1-1; D gene: .; CDR3 DNA: TGCGCCAGCAGCCAAACCTCCCAGACAGTCATGAACACTGAAGCTTTCTTT; CDR3 protein: CASSQTSQTVMNTEAFF
V gene: TRBV30; clone size: .; CDR3 length: 17; J gene: TRBJ1-6; D gene: .; CDR3 DNA: TGTGCCTGGACCAGACAGGTTTTGAGCTCCTATAATTCACCCCTCCACTTT; CDR3 protein: CAWTRQVLSSYNSPLHF
V gene: TRBV30; clone size: .; CDR3 length: 12; J gene: TRBJ2-7; D gene: .; CDR3 DNA: TGTGCCTGGAGTGGGTCAGCCTACGAGCAGTACTTC; CDR3 protein: CAWSGSAYEQYF
V gene: TRBV9; clone size: .; CDR3 length: 17; J gene: TRBJ2-2; D gene: TRBD2; CDR3 DNA: TGTGCCAGCAGCGTAGACTCAAGCGGGGGGATCACCGGGGAGCTGTTTTTT; CDR3 protein: CASSVDSSGGITGELFF
V gene: TRBV27; clone size: .; CDR3 length: 15; J gene: TRBJ2-3; D gene: .; CDR3 DNA: TGTGCCAGCAGTTTATCAGCGGCCTCAGGAGATACGCAGTATTTT; CDR3 protein: CASSLSAASGDTQYF
V gene: TRBV27; clone size: .; CDR3 length: 15; J gene: TRBJ1-1; D gene: .; CDR3 DNA: TGTGCCAGCAGTTCCCTCGCTGGGGGCAACACTGAAGCTTTCTTT; CDR3 protein: CASSSLAGGNTEAFF
V gene: TRBV7-8; clone size: few; CDR3 length: 15; J gene: TRBJ1-3; D gene: .; CDR3 DNA: TGTGCCAGCAGCCCCAGCGGGTTCTCTGGAAACACCATATATTTT; CDR3 protein: CASSPSGFSGNTIYF
V gene: TRBV28; clone size: .; CDR3 length: 12; J gene: TRBJ2-7; D gene: .; CDR3 DNA: TGTGCCAGCACCGGACAGCAAGCTCAGCAGTACTTC; CDR3 protein: CASTGQQAQQYF
V gene: TRBV5-1; clone size: few; CDR3 length: 14; J gene: TRBJ2-7; D gene: TRBD2; CDR3 DNA: TGCGCCAGCAGCAACCGGGACTACCTATACGAGCAGTACTTC; CDR3 protein: CASSNRDYLYEQYF
V gene: TRBV29-1; clone size: .; CDR3 length: 16; J gene: TRBJ2-7; D gene: TRBD1; CDR3 DNA: TGCAGCGTTAGACAGGGACCCCTCCATGGCTCCTACGAGCAGTACTTC; CDR3 protein: CSVRQGPLHGSYEQYF
V gene: TRBV27; clone size: .; CDR3 length: 13; J gene: TRBJ1-1; D gene: .; CDR3 DNA: TGTGCCAGCAGTTTCTCAGGTAAAACTGAAGCTTTCTTT; CDR3 protein: CASSFSGKTEAFF
V gene: TRBV12-3/TRBV12-4; clone size: .; CDR3 length: 12; J gene: TRBJ1-4; D gene: .; CDR3 DNA: TGTGCCAGCAGTTTGGTGCGAGAAAAACTGTTTTTT; CDR3 protein: CASSLVREKLFF
V gene: TRBV5-4; clone size: .; CDR3 length: 20; J gene: TRBJ2-5; D gene: .; CDR3 DNA: TGTGCCAGCAGCCGACAAATGCAACGCAGATTCTCCGAGGCGGGAGAGACCCAGTACTTC; CDR3 protein: CASSRQMQRRFSEAGETQYF
V gene: TRBV5-1; clone size: .; CDR3 length: 14; J gene: TRBJ1-1; D gene: TRBD1; CDR3 DNA: TGCGCCAGCAGCGAGACAGGGAGTGACACTGAAGCTTTCTTT; CDR3 protein: CASSETGSDTEAFF
V gene: TRBV29-1; clone size: .; CDR3 length: 14; J gene: TRBJ2-7; D gene: .; CDR3 DNA: TGCAGCGTTTTCGACAGATCGAGCTCCTACGAGCAGTACTTC; CDR3 protein: CSVFDRSSSYEQYF
V gene: TRBV28; clone size: .; CDR3 length: 13; J gene: TRBJ2-3; D gene: .; CDR3 DNA: TGTGCCAGCAGTTTGATCCGGACAGATACGCAGTATTTT; CDR3 protein: CASSLIRTDTQYF
V gene: TRBV20-1; clone size: few; CDR3 length: 11; J gene: TRBJ1-2; D gene: .; CDR3 DNA: TGCAGTGCTCGACAGTACTATGGCTACACCTTC; CDR3 protein: CSARQYYGYTF
V gene: TRBV28; clone size: few; CDR3 length: 14; J gene: TRBJ2-7; D gene: .; CDR3 DNA: TGTGCCAGCAGTTCGGGACACCGAATCTACGAGCAGTACTTC; CDR3 protein: CASSSGHRIYEQYF
V gene: TRBV5-6; clone size: once; CDR3 length: 14; J gene: TRBJ2-7; D gene: TRBD2; CDR3 DNA: TGTGCCAGCAGCTTGGGGAGCGGGGGGGACGAGCAGTACTTC; CDR3 protein: CASSLGSGGDEQYF
V gene: TRBV10-3; clone size: .; CDR3 length: 14; J gene: TRBJ1-1; D gene: .; CDR3 DNA: TGTGCCATCAGCCCAGGGATTCTTTGGACTGAAGCTTTCTTT; CDR3 protein: CAISPGILWTEAFF
V gene: TRBV7-9; clone size: .; CDR3 length: 17; J gene: TRBJ1-2; D gene: TRBD1; CDR3 DNA: TGTGCCAGCAGCTCCTTACTGACAGGGGTTCTCATAGATGGCTACACCTTC; CDR3 protein: CASSSLLTGVLIDGYTF
V gene: TRBV5-1; clone size: .; CDR3 length: 15; J gene: TRBJ2-2; D gene: TRBD2; CDR3 DNA: TGCGCCAGCACCGGGACTAGCGGGGGCACCGGGGAGCTGTTTTTT; CDR3 protein: CASTGTSGGTGELFF
V gene: TRBV7-9; clone size: .; CDR3 length: 18; J gene: TRBJ1-5; D gene: .; CDR3 DNA: TGTGCCAGCAGCAGTACAGCCTTTCCAAGGGGTGGCAATCAGCCCCAGCATTTT; CDR3 protein: CASSSTAFPRGGNQPQHF
V gene: TRBV5-1; clone size: .; CDR3 length: 15; J gene: TRBJ1-1; D gene: TRBD1; CDR3 DNA: TGCGCCAGCAGCACCCGACAGGGGGCGTCCACTGAAGCTTTCTTT; CDR3 protein: CASSTRQGASTEAFF
V gene: TRBV6-5; clone size: .; CDR3 length: 12; J gene: TRBJ2-7; D gene: .; CDR3 DNA: TGTGCCAGCAGCTCCGGGGGCTACGAGCAGTACTTC; CDR3 protein: CASSSGGYEQYF